Presented here are 15 T cell receptor beta chains from one specimen sequenced in a study of blood T cells in healthy people across ages. A second PCR of about 6 to 12 cycles used a sample-barcoded 5' primer and a J-beta primer mix. TCRdb used MiXCR to reprocess the 5' RACE reads, holding one entry per CDR3 protein. The table shows approximately 1.5 million distinct CDR3 sequences, with 30% to 35% occurring only once. The sample was blood. The receptors derive from a woman under 40 in good health.

This CDR3 reads CASSLGQGGQYEQYF. DNA for the CDR3: TGCGCCAGCAGCTTGGGACAGGGAGGTCAGTACGAGCAGTACTTC. The V call is TRBV5-1, the J call TRBJ2-7; D is perhaps TRBD1 (7 bases). Germline CDR1 is SGHRS and CDR2 is YFSETQ. This CDR3 has 15 amino acids. Between the trimmed V and J ends, which lost 0 bases and 4 bases, there was a span of 14 bases.

As concerns this clonotype: One end of the junction fails to match germline, which may point to a read error. This rearrangement joins TRBV20-1 to TRBJ1-5; D unresolved. Germline V CDR1 and CDR2: DFQATT, SNEGSKA (reference sequence). This CDR3 is 13 amino acids long. CDR3: CSATPLHNQPRHF. As DNA, the CDR3 is TGCAGTGCTACTCCCCTTCACAATCAGCCCCGGCATTTT.

This clonotype was recorded at least ten times. The chain joins TRBV4-2 to TRBJ1-5; tentative D call: TRBD1 (6 bases). Deletions cut 0 bases from V and 7 bases from J, with 13 bases between. The CDR3 runs to 15 residues. Germline loops: CDR1 LGHNA, CDR2 YNFKEQ. The CDR3 here is CASSQDSGARQPQHF. The CDR3 DNA reads as TGTGCCAGCAGCCAAGACTCGGGGGCAAGGCAGCCCCAGCATTTT.

This clonotype was counted between two and nine times. The chain joins TRBV7-2 to TRBJ2-3; no definite D call. Germline CDR1 reads SGHTA; CDR2 reads FQGNSA. The CDR3 runs 15 residues. The V and J ends lost 0 bases and 1 base respectively, with 8 bases between them. The CDR3 region is CASSLAGWGTDTQYF. The CDR3 coding sequence is TGTGCCAGCAGCTTAGCGGGATGGGGCACAGATACGCAGTATTTT.

This sequence joins TRBV7-9 and TRBJ2-5, with D possibly called TRBD1 or TRBD2 (5 bases each). The CDR3 is made up of 16 amino acids. Germline V gene data show CDR1 as SEHNR and CDR2 as FQNEAQ (reference sequence). The V end lost 1 base, the J end lost 1 base, and 13 bases lay between the germline ends. CDR3 amino acids: CASSLETRGPQETQYF. The CDR3 DNA reads TGTGCCAGCAGCTTAGAAACTAGGGGACCCCAAGAGACCCAGTACTTC. The whole variable domain, filled in from reference TRBV7-9 and TRBJ2-5, reads DTGVSQNPRHKITKRGQNVTFRCDPISEHNRLYWYRQTLGQGPEFLTYFQNEAQLEKSRLLSDRFSAERPKGSFSTLEIQRTEQGDSAMYLCASSLETRGPQETQYFGPGTRLLVL.

The J gene is TRBJ2-5, the V gene TRBV11-2; 9 bases agree with TRBD1. The J call could be wrong; TRBJ2-7 is a better fit for the DNA end. Germline values: CDR1 SGHAT, CDR2 FQNNGV. The CDR3 loop spans 16 amino acids. The CDR3, as DNA: TGTGCCAGCAGCTTATTGACAGGGGGAAGATTTCGCGAGCAGTACTTC. This codes for CASSLLTGGRFREQYF.

For this clonotype: The junction departs from the called germline gene at one end, perhaps through a read error. The rearrangement links TRBV5-6 to TRBJ1-2; 11 nucleotides line up with TRBD1. Germline-derived CDR1 and CDR2 are SGHDT and YYEEEE. The CDR3 contains 16 residues. The CDR3 loop reads CASSQTGQGVGYSYTF. The CDR3 region has the DNA TGTGCCAGCAGCCAAACGGGACAGGGGGTTGGCTATAGCTACACCTTC.

Ten or more counts support this clonotype. This chain uses TRBV6-6 with TRBJ2-5, with TRBD2 matching over 11 bases. The V gene's germline CDR1 is MNHNY and CDR2 SVGAGI (reference sequence). The CDR3 contains 15 residues. The V gene end was trimmed by 7 bases and the J gene end by 2 bases; junction bases not matched to a gene: 6. The CDR3 DNA is TGTGCCAGCATGGGGGGGACTAGCGGACAAGAGACCCAGTACTTC. Its protein product is CASMGGTSGQETQYF.

The chain has TRBV29-1 and TRBJ1-5, with 7 bases fitting TRBD1. In germline, CDR1 is SQVTM, CDR2 ANQGSEA. V trimming: 5 bases; J trimming: 6 bases; junction bases outside the gene matches: 4. This CDR3 is 12 amino acids long. CDR3 residues: CSVRQGLQPQHF. CDR3 sequence (DNA): TGCAGCGTTAGACAGGGACTTCAGCCCCAGCATTTT. The complete variable domain, with remaining parts taken from reference TRBV29-1 and TRBJ1-5, reads SAVISQKPSRDICQRGTSLTIQCQVDSQVTMMFWYRQQPGQSLTLIATANQGSEATYESGFVIDKFPISRPNLTFSTLTVSNMSPEDSSIYLCSVRQGLQPQHFGDGTRLSIL.

This sequence joins TRBV5-4 and TRBJ2-3; D gene uncertain. V dropped 7 bases and J dropped 1 base, with 10 bases sitting between them. The CDR3 spans 13 residues. Germline CDR1 reads SGHNT; CDR2 reads YYREEE (reference sequence). CDR3 bases: TGTGCCAGCTATCCACGGGGCACAGATACGCAGTATTTT. Translating gives CASYPRGTDTQYF.

This clonotype was recorded a few times. The genes are TRBV5-1 and TRBJ2-1; D ambiguous. Per the germline V gene, CDR1 is SGHRS and CDR2 is YFSETQ. Trimming cost V 4 bases and J 9 bases, with 14 bases left between them. The CDR3 spans 13 residues. The CDR3 DNA reads as TGCGCCAGCAGCACCCCTCTAGGTGTTGAGCAGTTCTTC. It encodes CASSTPLGVEQFF.

In its sample, this clonotype was seen many times. This chain joins TRBV10-3 and TRBJ1-6; 8 nucleotides align to TRBD1. Germline CDR1 reads ENHRY; CDR2 reads SYGVKD. This CDR3 has 13 residues. J lost 10 bases, V lost 5 bases, and 4 bases had no gene match. The CDR3 DNA follows: TGTGCCATCAGTCCGGACAGGGTCTCACCCCTCCACTTT. Encoded protein: CAISPDRVSPLHF.

The CDR3 nucleotides read TGTGCCAGCAGTTACTCGGGGAGTGGGAACACTGAAGCTTTCTTT. This encodes CASSYSGSGNTEAFF. The chain combines TRBV6-6 with TRBJ1-1; no definite D call. The germline V and J ends were trimmed by 0 bases and 1 base, with 9 bases remaining between them. The CDR3 covers 15 residues. Germline CDR1 is MNHNY and CDR2 is SVGAGI (reference sequence).

This clonotype came up many times. The chain couples TRBV7-2 to TRBJ2-1; TRBD2 matches 13 bases. Losses at the gene ends were 5 bases for V and 8 bases for J; bases not matched to a gene: 6. This CDR3 is built from 15 residues. The germline gives CDR1 SGHTA, CDR2 FQGNSA. CDR3 region: CASSPWTSGGYEQFF. The CDR3 nucleotides are TGTGCCAGCAGCCCATGGACTAGCGGGGGATATGAGCAGTTCTTC. Filled out from reference TRBV7-2 and TRBJ2-1, the complete variable domain reads GAGVSQSPSNKVTEKGKDVELRCDPISGHTALYWYRQSLGQGLEFLIYFQGNSAPDKSGLPSDRFSAERTGGSVSTLTIQRTQQEDSAVYLCASSPWTSGGYEQFFGPGTRLTVL.

A few counts support this clonotype. The chain recombines TRBV20-1 with TRBJ2-7; tentatively, D is TRBD2 (6 bases). V was cut by 0 bases and J by 2 bases, with 17 bases left in between. CDR1 and CDR2 from the germline V gene are DFQATT and SNEGSKA (reference sequence). The CDR3 has 16 amino acids. The CDR3 loop reads CSARDLRASATYEQYF. The CDR3 nucleotides are TGCAGTGCTAGAGATTTACGGGCTAGCGCAACCTACGAGCAGTACTTC.